The T cell receptor (beta chain) under discussion was sequenced for a study of CD8 T cells in ankylosing spondylitis. This CDR3 has 17 amino acids. Germline values: CDR1 LNHNV, CDR2 YYDKDF (reference sequence). The junction had 6 bases not matched to a gene; V was cut back by 1 base and J by 3 bases. Scientists made TCR beta libraries using quantitative 5'-RACE with molecular barcodes. A single record per CDR3 protein comes from TCRdb applying MiXCR to the 5' RACE reads. This sample has roughly 490,000 distinct CDR3 sequences, with approximately 5.3% found just once. Study-level findings and limits: A subset of motif variants has previously been described in the synovial fluid and blood of reactive arthritis. It appeared that ankylosing spondylitis blood was characterized by a TCR beta motif of roughly 8 highly homologous variants.

This clonotype was seen at least ten times. Antigen: not known. The source is a male donor with ankylosing spondylitis. The J gene is TRBJ2-2, the V gene TRBV15; 9 nucleotides align to TRBD1. The source material was blood, either unsorted or a sorted T cell fraction (not recorded which). The CDR3 is CATSRGTGAVDTGELFF. CDR3 nucleotide sequence: TGTGCCACCAGCAGAGGGACAGGGGCAGTGGACACCGGGGAGCTGTTTTTT.